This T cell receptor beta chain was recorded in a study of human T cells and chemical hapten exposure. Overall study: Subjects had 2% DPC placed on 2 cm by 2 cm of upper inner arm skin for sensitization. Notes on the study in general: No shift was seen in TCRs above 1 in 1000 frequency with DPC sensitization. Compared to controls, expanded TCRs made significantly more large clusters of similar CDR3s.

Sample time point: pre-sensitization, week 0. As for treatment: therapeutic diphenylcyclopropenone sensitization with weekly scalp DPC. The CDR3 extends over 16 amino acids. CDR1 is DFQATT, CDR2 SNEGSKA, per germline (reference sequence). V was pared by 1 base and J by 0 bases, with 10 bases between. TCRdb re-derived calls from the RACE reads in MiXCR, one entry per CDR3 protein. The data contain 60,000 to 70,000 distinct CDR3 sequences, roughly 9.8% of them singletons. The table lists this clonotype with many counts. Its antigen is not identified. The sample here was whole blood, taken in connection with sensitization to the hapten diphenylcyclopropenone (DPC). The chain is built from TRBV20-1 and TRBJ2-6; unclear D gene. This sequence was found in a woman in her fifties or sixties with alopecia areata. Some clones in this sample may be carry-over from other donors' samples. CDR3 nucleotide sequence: TGCAGTGCTAGAGGGTCCTCCTACTCTGGGGCCAACGTCCTGACTTTC. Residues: CSARGSSYSGANVLTF.